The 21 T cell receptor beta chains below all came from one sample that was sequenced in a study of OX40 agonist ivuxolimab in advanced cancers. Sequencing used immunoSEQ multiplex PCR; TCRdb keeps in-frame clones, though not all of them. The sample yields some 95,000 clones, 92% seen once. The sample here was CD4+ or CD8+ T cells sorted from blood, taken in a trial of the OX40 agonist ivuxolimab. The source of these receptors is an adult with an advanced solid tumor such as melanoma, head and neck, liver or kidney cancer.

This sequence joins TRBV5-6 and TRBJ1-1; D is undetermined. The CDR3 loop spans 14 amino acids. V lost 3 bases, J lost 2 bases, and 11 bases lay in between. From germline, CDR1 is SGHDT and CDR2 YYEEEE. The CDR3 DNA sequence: TGTGCCAGCAGCTCCCGGACGGCTAACACTGAAGCTTTCTTT. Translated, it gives CASSSRTANTEAFF.

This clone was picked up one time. For the CDR3, the DNA is TGTGCCATCAGTGAGAATGGGAACACTGAAGCTTTCTTT. Encoded protein: CAISENGNTEAFF. The V call is TRBV10-3, the J call TRBJ1-1; D unclear. Deletions cut 2 bases from V and 1 base from J, with 5 bases between. The CDR3 consists of 13 residues. Germline-derived CDR1 and CDR2 are ENHRY and SYGVKD.

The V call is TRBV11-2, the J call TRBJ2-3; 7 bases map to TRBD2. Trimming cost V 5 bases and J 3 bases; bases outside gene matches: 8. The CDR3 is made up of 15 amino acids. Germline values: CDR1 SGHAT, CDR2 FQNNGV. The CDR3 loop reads CASSLRSGETDTQYF. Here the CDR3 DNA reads TGTGCCAGCAGCCTTCGGAGCGGGGAGACAGATACGCAGTATTTT.

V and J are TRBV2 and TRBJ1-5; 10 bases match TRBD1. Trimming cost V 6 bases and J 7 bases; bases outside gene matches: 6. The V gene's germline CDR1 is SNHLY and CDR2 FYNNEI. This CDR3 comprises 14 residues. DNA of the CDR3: TGTGCCAGCAGCGCCGACAGGGGGCGGCAGCCCCAGCATTTT. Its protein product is CASSADRGRQPQHF.

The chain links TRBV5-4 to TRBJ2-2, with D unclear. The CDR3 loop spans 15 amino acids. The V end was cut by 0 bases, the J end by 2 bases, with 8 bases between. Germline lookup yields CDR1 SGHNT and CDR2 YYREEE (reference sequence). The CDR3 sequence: CASSLEGPNTGELFF. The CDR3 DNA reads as TGTGCCAGCAGCTTGGAGGGCCCCAACACCGGGGAGCTGTTTTTT.

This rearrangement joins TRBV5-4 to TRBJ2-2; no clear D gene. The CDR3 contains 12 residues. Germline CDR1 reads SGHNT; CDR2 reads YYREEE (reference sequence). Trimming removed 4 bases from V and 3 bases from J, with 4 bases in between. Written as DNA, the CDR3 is TGTGCCAGCAGCCTGGACACCGGGGAGCTGTTTTTT. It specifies CASSLDTGELFF.

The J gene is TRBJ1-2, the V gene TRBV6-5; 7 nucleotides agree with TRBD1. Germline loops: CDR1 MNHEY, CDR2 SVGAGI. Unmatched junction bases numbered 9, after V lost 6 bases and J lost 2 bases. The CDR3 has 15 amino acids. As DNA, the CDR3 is TGTGCCAGCAGCCCCACGACAGGGCGGAACTATGGCTACACCTTC. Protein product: CASSPTTGRNYGYTF.

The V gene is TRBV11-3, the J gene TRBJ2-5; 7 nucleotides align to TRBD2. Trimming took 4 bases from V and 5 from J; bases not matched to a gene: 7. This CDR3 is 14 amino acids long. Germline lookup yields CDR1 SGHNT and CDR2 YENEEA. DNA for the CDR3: TGTGCCAGCAGCTCACCACCAGCGGGGGAGACCCAGTACTTC. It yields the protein CASSSPPAGETQYF.

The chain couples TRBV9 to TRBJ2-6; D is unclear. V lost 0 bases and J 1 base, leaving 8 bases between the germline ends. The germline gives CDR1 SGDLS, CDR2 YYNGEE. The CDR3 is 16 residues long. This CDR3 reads CASSVEDASGANVLTF. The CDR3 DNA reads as TGTGCCAGCAGCGTAGAGGACGCTTCTGGGGCCAACGTCCTGACTTTC.

The CDR3 reads CASSERGASYEQYF. The CDR3 bases are TGTGCCAGCAGTGAACGGGGGGCCTCCTACGAGCAGTACTTC. The V call is TRBV6-1, the J call TRBJ2-7; weak D call: TRBD2 (7 bases). The CDR3 runs to 14 residues. Germline lookup yields CDR1 MNHNS and CDR2 SASEGT. Trimming removed 2 bases at V and 0 bases at J, with 8 bases between.

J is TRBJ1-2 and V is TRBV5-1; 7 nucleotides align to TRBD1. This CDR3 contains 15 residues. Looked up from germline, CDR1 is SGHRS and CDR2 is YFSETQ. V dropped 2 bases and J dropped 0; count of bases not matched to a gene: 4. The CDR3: CASSFRGTANYGYTF. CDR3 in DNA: TGCGCCAGCAGCTTCCGGGGGACAGCTAACTATGGCTACACCTTC.

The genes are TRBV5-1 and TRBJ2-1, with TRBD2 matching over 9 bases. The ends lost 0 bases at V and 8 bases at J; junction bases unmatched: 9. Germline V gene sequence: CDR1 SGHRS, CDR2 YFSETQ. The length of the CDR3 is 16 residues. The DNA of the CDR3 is TGCGCCAGCAGCTTGGCGACCAGCGGGGGGTTGGATGAGCAGTTCTTC. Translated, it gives CASSLATSGGLDEQFF.

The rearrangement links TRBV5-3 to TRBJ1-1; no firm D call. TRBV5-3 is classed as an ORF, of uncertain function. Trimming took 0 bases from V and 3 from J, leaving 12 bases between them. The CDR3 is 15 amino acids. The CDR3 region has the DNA TGTGCCAGAAGCTTGGAGGCGAACGCAGACACTGAAGCTTTCTTT. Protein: CARSLEANADTEAFF.

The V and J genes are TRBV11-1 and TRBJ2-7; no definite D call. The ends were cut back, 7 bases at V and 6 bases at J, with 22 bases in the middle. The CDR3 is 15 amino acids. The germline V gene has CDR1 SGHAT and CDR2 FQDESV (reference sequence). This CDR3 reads CASTPRVGLGAEQYF. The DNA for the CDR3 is TGTGCCAGCACCCCCCGGGTTGGTCTCGGAGCCGAGCAGTACTTC.

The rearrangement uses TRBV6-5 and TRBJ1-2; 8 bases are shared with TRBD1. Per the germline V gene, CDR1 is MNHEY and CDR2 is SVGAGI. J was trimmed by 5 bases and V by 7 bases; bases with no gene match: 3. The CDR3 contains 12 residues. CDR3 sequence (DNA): TGTGCCAGCAATGGACAGGGATATGGCTACACCTTC. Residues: CASNGQGYGYTF.

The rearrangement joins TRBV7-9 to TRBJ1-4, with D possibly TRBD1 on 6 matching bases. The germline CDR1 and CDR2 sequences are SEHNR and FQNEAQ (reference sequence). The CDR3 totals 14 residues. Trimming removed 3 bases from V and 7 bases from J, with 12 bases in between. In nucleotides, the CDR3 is TGTGCCAGCAGCTTGGGCGGAGGGGGTGAAAAACTGTTTTTT. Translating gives CASSLGGGGEKLFF.

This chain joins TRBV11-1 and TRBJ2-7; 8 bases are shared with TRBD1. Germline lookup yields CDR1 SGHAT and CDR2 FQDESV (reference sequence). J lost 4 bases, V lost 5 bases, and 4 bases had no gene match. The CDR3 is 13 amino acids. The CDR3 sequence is CASSPDRGYEQYF. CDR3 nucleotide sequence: TGTGCCAGCAGCCCAGACAGGGGTTACGAGCAGTACTTC. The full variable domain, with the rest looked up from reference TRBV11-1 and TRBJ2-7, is EAEVAQSPRYKITEKSQAVAFWCDPISGHATLYWYRQILGQGPELLVQFQDESVVDDSQLPKDRFSAERLKGVDSTLKIQPAELGDSAMYLCASSPDRGYEQYFGPGTRLTVT.

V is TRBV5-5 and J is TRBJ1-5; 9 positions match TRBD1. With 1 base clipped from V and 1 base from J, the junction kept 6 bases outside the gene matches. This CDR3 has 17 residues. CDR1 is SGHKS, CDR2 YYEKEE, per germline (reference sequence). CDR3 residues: CASSLLTGGVSNQPQHF. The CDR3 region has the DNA TGTGCCAGCAGCTTGCTCACAGGGGGCGTAAGCAATCAGCCCCAGCATTTT.

CDR3 protein: CASRLGQGFYGYTF. The CDR3 DNA reads as TGTGCCAGCAGACTGGGACAGGGATTTTATGGCTACACCTTC. The V gene is TRBV21-1, the J gene TRBJ1-2; the table's TRBD1 call for D was not verified on the DNA. TRBV21-1 is annotated as a pseudogene. This CDR3 comprises 14 residues.

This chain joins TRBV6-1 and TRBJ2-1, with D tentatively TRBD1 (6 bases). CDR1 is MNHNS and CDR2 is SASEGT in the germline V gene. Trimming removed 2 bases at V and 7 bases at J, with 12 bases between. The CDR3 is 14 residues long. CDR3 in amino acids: CASSELGAVNEQFF. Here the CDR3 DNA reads TGTGCCAGCAGTGAATTGGGGGCCGTGAATGAGCAGTTCTTC.

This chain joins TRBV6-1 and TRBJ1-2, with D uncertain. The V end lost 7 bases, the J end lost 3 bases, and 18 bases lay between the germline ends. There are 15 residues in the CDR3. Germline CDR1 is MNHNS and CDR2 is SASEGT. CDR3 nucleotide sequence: TGTGCCAGCATGCCTATGGATCTCCTCTACTATGGCTACACCTTC. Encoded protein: CASMPMDLLYYGYTF.